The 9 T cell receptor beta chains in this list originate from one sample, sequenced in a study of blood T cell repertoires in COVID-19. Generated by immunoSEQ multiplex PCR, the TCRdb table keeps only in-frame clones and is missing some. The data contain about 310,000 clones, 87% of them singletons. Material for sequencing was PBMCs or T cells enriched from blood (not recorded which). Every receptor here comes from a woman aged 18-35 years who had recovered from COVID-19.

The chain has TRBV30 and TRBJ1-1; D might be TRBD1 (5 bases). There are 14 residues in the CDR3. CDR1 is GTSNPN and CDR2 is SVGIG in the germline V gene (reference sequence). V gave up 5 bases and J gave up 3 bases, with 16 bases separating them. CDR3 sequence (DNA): TGTGCCTGGGGAAAAGGGGATAGTTACACTGAAGCTTTCTTT. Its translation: CAWGKGDSYTEAFF.

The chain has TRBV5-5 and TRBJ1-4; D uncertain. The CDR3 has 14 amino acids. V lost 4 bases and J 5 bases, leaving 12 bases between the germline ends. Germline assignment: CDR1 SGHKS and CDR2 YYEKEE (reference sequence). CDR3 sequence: CASSTRGGNEKLFF. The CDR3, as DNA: TGTGCCAGCAGCACACGTGGAGGGAATGAAAAACTGTTTTTT.

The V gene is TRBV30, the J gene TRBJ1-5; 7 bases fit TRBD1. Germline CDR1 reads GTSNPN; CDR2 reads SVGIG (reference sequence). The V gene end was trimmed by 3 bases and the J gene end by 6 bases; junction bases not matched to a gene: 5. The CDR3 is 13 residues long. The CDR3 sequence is CAWRDRAAQPQHF. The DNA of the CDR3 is TGTGCCTGGAGAGACAGGGCGGCTCAGCCCCAGCATTTT.

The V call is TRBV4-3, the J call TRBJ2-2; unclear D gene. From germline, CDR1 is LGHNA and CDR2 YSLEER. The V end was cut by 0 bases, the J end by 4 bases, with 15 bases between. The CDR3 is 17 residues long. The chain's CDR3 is CASSQEMLAGFTGELFF. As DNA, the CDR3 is TGCGCCAGCAGCCAAGAAATGTTGGCAGGTTTCACCGGGGAGCTGTTTTTT.

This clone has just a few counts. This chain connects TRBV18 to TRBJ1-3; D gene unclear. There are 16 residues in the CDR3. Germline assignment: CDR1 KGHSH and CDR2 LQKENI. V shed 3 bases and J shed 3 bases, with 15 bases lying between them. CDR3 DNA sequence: TGTGCCAGCTCACCTGACCTAGATCTTTTTGGAAACACCATATATTTT. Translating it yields CASSPDLDLFGNTIYF. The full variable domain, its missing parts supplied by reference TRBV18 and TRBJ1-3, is NAGVMQNPRHLVRRRGQEARLRCSPMKGHSHVYWYRQLPEEGLKFMVYLQKENIIDESGMPKERFSAEFPKEGPSILRIQQVVRGDSAAYFCASSPDLDLFGNTIYFGEGSWLTVV.

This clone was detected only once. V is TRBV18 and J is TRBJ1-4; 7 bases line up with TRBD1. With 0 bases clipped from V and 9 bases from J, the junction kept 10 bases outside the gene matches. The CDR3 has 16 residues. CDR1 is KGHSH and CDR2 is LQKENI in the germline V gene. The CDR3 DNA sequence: TGTGCCAGCTCACCACCGGTGACAGGGACAGACAAAAAACTGTTTTTT. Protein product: CASSPPVTGTDKKLFF.

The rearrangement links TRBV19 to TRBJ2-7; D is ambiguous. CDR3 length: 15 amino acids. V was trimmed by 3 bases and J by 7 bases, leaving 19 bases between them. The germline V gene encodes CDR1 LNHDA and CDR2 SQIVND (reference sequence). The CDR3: CASSMVLTGLFEQYF. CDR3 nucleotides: TGTGCCAGTAGTATGGTACTCACCGGGTTATTTGAGCAGTACTTC. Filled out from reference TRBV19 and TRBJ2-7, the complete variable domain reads DGGITQSPKYLFRKEGQNVTLSCEQNLNHDAMYWYRQDPGQGLRLIYYSQIVNDFQKGDIAEGYSVSREKKESFPLTVTSAQKNPTAFYLCASSMVLTGLFEQYFGPGTRLTVT.

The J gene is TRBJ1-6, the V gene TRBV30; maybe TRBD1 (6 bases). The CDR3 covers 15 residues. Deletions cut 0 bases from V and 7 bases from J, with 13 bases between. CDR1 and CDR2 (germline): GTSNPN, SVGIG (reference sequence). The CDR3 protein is CAWSVRGNINSPLHF. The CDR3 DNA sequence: TGTGCCTGGAGTGTAAGGGGGAATATCAATTCACCCCTCCACTTT.

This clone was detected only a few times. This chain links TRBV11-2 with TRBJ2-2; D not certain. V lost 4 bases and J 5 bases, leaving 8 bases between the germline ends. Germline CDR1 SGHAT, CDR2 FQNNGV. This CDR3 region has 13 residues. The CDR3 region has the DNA TGTGCCAGCAGCTCCTCGTTGACCGGGGAGCTGTTTTTT. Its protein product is CASSSSLTGELFF.